Listed here is a single TCR beta chain. There are 17 residues in the CDR3. Trimming removed 6 bases at V and 4 bases at J, with 22 bases between. Germline-derived CDR1 and CDR2 are MDHEN and SYDVKM. The data stem from a study of T cell changes during pregnancy in multiple sclerosis. The data were produced by immunoSEQ multiplex PCR, yet TCRdb's version contains in-frame clones alone and is incomplete. The data contain about 67,000 clones, approximately 92% of them singletons. The TCR was taken from a female donor with multiple sclerosis, enrolled in a pregnancy study. The J gene is TRBJ2-1, the V gene TRBV28; maybe TRBD2 (7 bases). Sequencing was performed on peripheral blood, taken in the first trimester of pregnancy. The CDR3 sequence is CASSPQPPGGPYNEQFF. The CDR3 nucleotides are TGTGCCAGCAGCCCACAACCCCCCGGGGGGCCGTACAATGAGCAGTTCTTC.